The present TCR beta chain was sequenced within a study of blood T cell repertoires in COVID-19. Study-level information: The study drew acute and convalescent COVID-19 samples from the United States, Italy and Spain. PBMCs, B-cell-depleted T cells, or T cells were the source of the cDNA or gDNA that made up the material.

CDR3 length: 15 residues. Per the germline V gene, CDR1 is MNHEY and CDR2 is SVGAGI. With 8 bases removed from V and 0 bases from J, the gap between germline ends came to 17 bases. Original methodology: Amplification of reference gene primers provided the estimated nucleated cell counts. Sequencing used immunoSEQ multiplex PCR; TCRdb keeps in-frame clones, though not all of them. V and J calls and clone size are as listed in that table; D and trimming were resolved from the DNA. This repertoire shows some 260,000 clones, 80% to 90% found once; its top ten account for about 10%. It was during active infection that Seattle patients were enrolled and then longitudinally followed.

The receptor comes from a woman in her 70s with COVID-19, enrolled during active disease. The sequenced material came from peripheral blood. The chain is built from TRBV6-5 and TRBJ2-7; D is possibly TRBD1 (6 bases). CDR3 loop: CASGLTTGSSYEQYF. In nucleotides, the CDR3 is TGTGCCAGCGGATTGACTACAGGGAGCTCCTACGAGCAGTACTTC.